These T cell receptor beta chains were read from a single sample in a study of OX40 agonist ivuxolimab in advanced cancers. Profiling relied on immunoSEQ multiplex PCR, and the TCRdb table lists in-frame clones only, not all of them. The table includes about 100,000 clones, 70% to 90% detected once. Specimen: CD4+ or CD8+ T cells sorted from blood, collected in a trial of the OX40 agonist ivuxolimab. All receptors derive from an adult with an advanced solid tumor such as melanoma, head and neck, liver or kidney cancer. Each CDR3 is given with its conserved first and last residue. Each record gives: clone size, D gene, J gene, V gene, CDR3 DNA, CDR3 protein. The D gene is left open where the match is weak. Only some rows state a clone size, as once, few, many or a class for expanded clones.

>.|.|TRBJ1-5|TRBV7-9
TGTGCCAGCAGCTTATCTACTCGGACAGGCAATCAGCCCCAGCATTTT
CASSLSTRTGNQPQHF
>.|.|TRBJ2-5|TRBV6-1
TGTGCCAGCGGGATTGGGCAGGGCGTCGAGACCCAGTACTTC
CASGIGQGVETQYF
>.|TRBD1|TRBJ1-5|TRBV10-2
TGCGCCAGCAGCCGACAGGGAAATCAGCCCCAGCATTTT
CASSRQGNQPQHF
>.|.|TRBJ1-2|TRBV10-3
TGTGCCATCAGTGAGGGGGGTGGTGGCTACACCTTC
CAISEGGGGYTF
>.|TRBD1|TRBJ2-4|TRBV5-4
TGTGCCAGCAGCTTCGGACAGGTCGAAGGGGTCAAAAACATTCAGTACTTC
CASSFGQVEGVKNIQYF
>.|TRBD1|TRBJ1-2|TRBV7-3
TGTGCCAGCAGCTTACACCAAACAGGGGCCGATGGCTACACCTTC
CASSLHQTGADGYTF
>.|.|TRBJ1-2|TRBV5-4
TGTGCCAGCAGCTTGGGACAGGACATCTATGGCTACACCTTC
CASSLGQDIYGYTF
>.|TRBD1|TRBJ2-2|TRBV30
TGTGCCTGGACCCCGGACAGGGTAGGAACCGGGGAGCTGTTTTTT
CAWTPDRVGTGELFF
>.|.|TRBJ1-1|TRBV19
TGTGCCAGTGAGGAGGGACCGCAGAACACTGAAGCTTTCTTT
CASEEGPQNTEAFF
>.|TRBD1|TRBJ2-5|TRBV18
TGTGCCAGCTCACACGGGACAGGAGTTCGGGAGACCCAGTACTTC
CASSHGTGVRETQYF
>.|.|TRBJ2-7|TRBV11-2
TGTGCCAGCAGGCCAATAAGCTCCTACGAGCAGTACTTC
CASRPISSYEQYF
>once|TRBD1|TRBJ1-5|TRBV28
TGTGCCAGCAGACAGGGACAGTTGGGTCAGCCCCAGCATTTT
CASRQGQLGQPQHF
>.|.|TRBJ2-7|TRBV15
TGTGCCACCAGCAGGGAAGGACGGGTCTCCTACGAGCAGTACTTC
CATSREGRVSYEQYF
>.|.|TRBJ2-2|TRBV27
TGTGCCAGCAGTCCGGTGGCCAGAGGCAACACCGGGGAGCTGTTTTTT
CASSPVARGNTGELFF
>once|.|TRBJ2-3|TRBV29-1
TGCAGCGTTGTGCGGGAAGGAGATACGCAGTATTTT
CSVVREGDTQYF
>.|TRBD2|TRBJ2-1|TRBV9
TGTGCCAGCAGCGCTAGACTAGCGGGAGGGCCCAATGAGCAGTTCTTC
CASSARLAGGPNEQFF
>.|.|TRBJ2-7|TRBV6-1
TGTGCCAGCCGGGTCCTGTCCCGCCAGGACCTCGAGCAGTACTTC
CASRVLSRQDLEQYF
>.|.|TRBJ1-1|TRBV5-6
TGTGCCAGCAGCTTGGCGGTGCAGAACACTGAAGCTTTCTTT
CASSLAVQNTEAFF
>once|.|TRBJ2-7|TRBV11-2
TGTGCCAGCAGCAACCGCCATGGGGGGCGGTGGATGGTCGAGCAGTACTTC
CASSNRHGGRWMVEQYF
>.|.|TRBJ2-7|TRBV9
TGTGCCAGCAGCGTAGGGCTAGCCTACGAGCAGTACTTC
CASSVGLAYEQYF
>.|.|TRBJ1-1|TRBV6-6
TGTGCCAGCAGTTACTCGGCGAACACTGAAGCTTTCTTT
CASSYSANTEAFF
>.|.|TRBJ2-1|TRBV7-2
TGTGCCAGCAGCTTAGGACCCCTGGGCGAGCAGTTCTTC
CASSLGPLGEQFF
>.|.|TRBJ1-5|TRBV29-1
TGCAGCGTCACAACAGGGTTACAACAGCCCCAGCATTTT
CSVTTGLQQPQHF
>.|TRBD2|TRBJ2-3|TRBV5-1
TGCGCCAGCAGCTTGGCGGCGCGGGGGAACACAGATACGCAGTATTTT
CASSLAARGNTDTQYF
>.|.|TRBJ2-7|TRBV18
TGTGCCAGCTCACCCCGCAGGGGCTACGAGCAGTACTTC
CASSPRRGYEQYF
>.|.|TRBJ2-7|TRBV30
TGTGCCTGGACCGATTCCTACGAGCAGTACTTC
CAWTDSYEQYF
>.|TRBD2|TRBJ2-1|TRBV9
TGTGCCAGCAGCCCGCGACTAGCGGGGAGGGGCTACAATGAGCAGTTCTTC
CASSPRLAGRGYNEQFF
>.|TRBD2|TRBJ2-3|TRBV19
TGTGCCAGTAGTCCCACTAGCGGGGGGCGGGCAGATACGCAGTATTTT
CASSPTSGGRADTQYF
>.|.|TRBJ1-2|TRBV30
TGTGCCTGGACCCCGGGTTCTCCAAACTATGGCTACACCTTC
CAWTPGSPNYGYTF
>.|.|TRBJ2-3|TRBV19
TGTGCCAGCAAACGAGAGCGCACGCAGTATTTT
CASKRERTQYF
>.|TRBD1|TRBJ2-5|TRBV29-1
TGCAGCGTTGAAGCGCAGGGGGCGAAGACCCAGTACTTC
CSVEAQGAKTQYF
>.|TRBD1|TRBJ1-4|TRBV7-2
TGTGCCAGCAGCCCACGACCACAGGGGTTTAATGAAAAACTGTTTTTT
CASSPRPQGFNEKLFF
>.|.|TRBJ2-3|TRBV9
TGTGCCAGCAGCGTAGCGGGGAGTACAGATACGCAGTATTTT
CASSVAGSTDTQYF
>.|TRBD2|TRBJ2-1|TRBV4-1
TGCGCCAGCAGCCAAGCTAGCGGGAGAAGCAATGAGCAGTTCTTC
CASSQASGRSNEQFF
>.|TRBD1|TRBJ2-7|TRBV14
TGTGCCAGCAGCCAAGTTGGACAGGGGGGCGAGCAGTACTTC
CASSQVGQGGEQYF
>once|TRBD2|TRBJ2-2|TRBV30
TGTGCCTGGAGTAATGGCGGGGGCACCGGGGAGCTGTTTTTT
CAWSNGGGTGELFF
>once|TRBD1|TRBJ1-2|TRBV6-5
TGTGCCAGCAGTTCAACTGGGACAGCGGAAGGTGGCTACACCTTC
CASSSTGTAEGGYTF
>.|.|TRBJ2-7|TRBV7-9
TGTGCCAGCAGCTTATCGACAGTGGACTCCTACGAGCAGTACTTC
CASSLSTVDSYEQYF
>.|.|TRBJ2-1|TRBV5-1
TGCGCCAGCAGCTTGGGCACTAGGTACGATGAGCAGTTCTTC
CASSLGTRYDEQFF
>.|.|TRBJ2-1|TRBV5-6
TGTGCCAGCAGCTCGGAGGTCCCCGCTGTCGACAGCTCCTACAATGAGCAGTTCTTC
CASSSEVPAVDSSYNEQFF
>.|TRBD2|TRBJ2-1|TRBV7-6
TGTGCCAGCAGTCCAATGCGGGGGGGCTCCTACAATGAGCAGTTCTTC
CASSPMRGGSYNEQFF
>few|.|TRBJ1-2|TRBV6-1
TGTGCCAGCAGTGAAGGGGCAGCGGGAGGCTACACCTTC
CASSEGAAGGYTF